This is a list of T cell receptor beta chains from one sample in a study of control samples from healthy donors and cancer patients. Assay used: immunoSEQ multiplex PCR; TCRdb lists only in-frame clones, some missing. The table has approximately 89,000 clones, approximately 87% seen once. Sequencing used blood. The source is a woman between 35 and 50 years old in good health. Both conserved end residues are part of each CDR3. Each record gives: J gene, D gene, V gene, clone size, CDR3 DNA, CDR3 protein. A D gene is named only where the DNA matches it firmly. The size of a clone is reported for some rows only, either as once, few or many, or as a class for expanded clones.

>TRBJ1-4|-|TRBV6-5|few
TGTGCCATCAGGGAGACCGAGAATGAAAAACTGTTTTTT
CAIRETENEKLFF
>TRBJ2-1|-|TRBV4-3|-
TGCGCCAGCAGCCAGAAGTCAGGGAGCTCCTACAATGAGCAGTTCTTC
CASSQKSGSSYNEQFF
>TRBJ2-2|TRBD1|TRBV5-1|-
TGCGCCAGCAGTTCGACAGGGGGTTCCGGGGAGCTGTTTTTT
CASSSTGGSGELFF
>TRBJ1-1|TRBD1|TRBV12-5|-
TGTGCTAGTGGTTTGGGCCGGACAGGGGGCGAAAGAATGAACACTGAAGCTTTCTTT
CASGLGRTGGERMNTEAFF
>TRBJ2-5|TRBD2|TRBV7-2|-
TGTGCCAGCAGCTTAGATCGACTAGCAGGGGAGACCCAGTACTTC
CASSLDRLAGETQYF
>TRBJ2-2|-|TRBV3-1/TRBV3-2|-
TGTGCCAGCAGCCAAGTGTCCCCCGGGTCTCGTAAAGGGGCCGGGGAGCTGTTTTTT
CASSQVSPGSRKGAGELFF
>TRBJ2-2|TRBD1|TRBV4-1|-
TGCGCCAGCAGCCAAGAAGGAAACAGGGGAAACACCGGGGAGCTGTTTTTT
CASSQEGNRGNTGELFF
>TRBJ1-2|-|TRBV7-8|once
TGTGCCCGACTCGAGTTGCAGGGGACCCTTCTCCTACTGAACTATGGCTACACCTTC
CARLELQGTLLLLNYGYTF
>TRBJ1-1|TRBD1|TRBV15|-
TGTGCCACCAGCAGAGAAAAGGGGGCGAACACTGAAGCTTTCTTT
CATSREKGANTEAFF
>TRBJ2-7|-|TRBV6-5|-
TGTGCCAGCGGAAGCGACGGGGGGCGTAGAGGCGAGCAGTACTTC
CASGSDGGRRGEQYF
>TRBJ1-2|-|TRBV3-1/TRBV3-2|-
TGTGCCAGCAGCCAAGAGGTAGGACATCGCTATGGCTACACCTTC
CASSQEVGHRYGYTF
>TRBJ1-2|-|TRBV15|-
TGTGCCACCAGCAGAGCACAGTCCCCTTTCTATGGCTACACCTTC
CATSRAQSPFYGYTF
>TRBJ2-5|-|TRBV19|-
TGTGCCAGTAGGGAGGGGGGGCCTTCAGAGACCCAGTACTTC
CASREGGPSETQYF
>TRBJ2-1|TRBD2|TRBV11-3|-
TGTGCCAGCAGCTCCCCGGATTCCGCGGGGGGCAGAGATGAGCAGTTCTTC
CASSSPDSAGGRDEQFF
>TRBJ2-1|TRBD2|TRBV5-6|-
TGTGCCAGCAGCTTGAGCGGGGGACAGCAGTTCTTC
CASSLSGGQQFF
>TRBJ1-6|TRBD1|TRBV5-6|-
TGTGCCAGCAGCAGTACCCCGGGACAGACGAATTCACCCCTCCACTTT
CASSSTPGQTNSPLHF
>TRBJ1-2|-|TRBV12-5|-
TGTGCTAGCACTAAATCTTGGGGGTATGGCTACACCTTC
CASTKSWGYGYTF
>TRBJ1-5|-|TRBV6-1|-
TGTGCCAGCAGTGAAGTCAGGGTTAGCAATCAGCCCCAGCATTTT
CASSEVRVSNQPQHF
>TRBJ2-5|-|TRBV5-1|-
TGCGCCAGCAGCTTGGAGGGTAGCGTCGGAGAGACCCAGTACTTC
CASSLEGSVGETQYF
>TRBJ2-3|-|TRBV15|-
TGTGCCACCACTTCGCCAAAGGCAACAGATACGCAGTATTTT
CATTSPKATDTQYF
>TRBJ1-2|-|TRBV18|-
TGTGCCAGCTCCTCTGGAGGTGCTAACTATGGCTACACCTTC
CASSSGGANYGYTF
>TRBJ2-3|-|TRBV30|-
TGTGCCTGGGGCGCCGACAGTGGAAACACAGATACGCAGTATTTT
CAWGADSGNTDTQYF
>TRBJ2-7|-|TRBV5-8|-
TGTGCCAGCAGCCCAGACAGGCTTAGCTACGAGCAGTACTTC
CASSPDRLSYEQYF
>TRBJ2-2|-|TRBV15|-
TGTGCCACCAGCAGAGATTCGGGCATACAACATGGTGTCCCCGCGGTCGGGGAGCTGTTTTTT
CATSRDSGIQHGVPAVGELFF
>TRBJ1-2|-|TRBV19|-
TGTGCCAGTACAAGCGGACAGATAGTAACGTCCTATGGCTACACCTTC
CASTSGQIVTSYGYTF
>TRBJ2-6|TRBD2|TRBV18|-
TGTGCCAGCTCACCGCGGGGGGCGGTCGGCTCTGGGGCCAACGTCCTGACTTTC
CASSPRGAVGSGANVLTF
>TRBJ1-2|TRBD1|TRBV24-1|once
TGTGCCACCAGTGACCCTAACGACAGGGCCGTCGGCTACACCTTC
CATSDPNDRAVGYTF
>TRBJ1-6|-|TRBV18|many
TGTGCCAGCTCAGGGGCCTATAATTCACCCCTCCACTTT
CASSGAYNSPLHF
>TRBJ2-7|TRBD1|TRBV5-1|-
TGCGCCAGCAGCTTGGGGGGACAGGGGACCTACTACGAGCAGTACTTC
CASSLGGQGTYYEQYF
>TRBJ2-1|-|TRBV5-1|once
TGCGCCAGCAGCTTTATGGAAAGGATACGCACTAGGAATGAGCAGTTCTTC
CASSFMERIRTRNEQFF
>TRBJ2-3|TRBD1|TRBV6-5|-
TGTGCCAGCGGTACAGGGGCAACGCAGTATTTT
CASGTGATQYF
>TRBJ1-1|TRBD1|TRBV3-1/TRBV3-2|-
TGTGCCAGCAGCCGAGGGACAGGGGAAGCTTTCTTT
CASSRGTGEAFF
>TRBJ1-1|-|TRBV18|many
TGTGCCAGCTCTCTGACAGGAGCGACTGAAGCTTTCTTT
CASSLTGATEAFF
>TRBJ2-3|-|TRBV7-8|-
TGTGCCAGCAGTTCGGACCGGGTTAGCACAGATACGCAGTATTTT
CASSSDRVSTDTQYF
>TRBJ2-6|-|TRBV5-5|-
TGTGCCAGCAGCTCAAGGGACTCTGGGGCCAACGTCCTGACTTTC
CASSSRDSGANVLTF
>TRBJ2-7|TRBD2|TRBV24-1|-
TGTGCCACCAGGCGGGGGGACGGCCACGAGCAGTACTTC
CATRRGDGHEQYF
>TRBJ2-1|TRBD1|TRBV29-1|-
TGCAGCGTTGGGACAGGGTACAATGAGCAGTTCTTC
CSVGTGYNEQFF